The clone carrying this T cell receptor beta chain was counted a few times. The data were obtained in a study of blood T cell repertoires in COVID-19. The wider study: Collection of acute and convalescent COVID-19 samples took place in the United States, Italy and Spain. Nucleic acid was either cDNA or gDNA, and it came from T cells, B-cell-depleted T cells, or PBMCs.

Original processing notes: Reference gene primer amplification yielded estimated nucleated cell counts. The data were produced by immunoSEQ multiplex PCR, yet TCRdb's version contains in-frame clones alone and is incomplete. V and J calls and clone size are given by that table; D and trimming were obtained from the DNA. Here the sample spans approximately 85,000 clones, 80% to 90% being singletons. From germline, CDR1 is SGHDT and CDR2 YYEEEE. The CDR3 is 16 amino acids. Trimming pared 1 base from V and 0 bases from J, leaving 11 bases between. The TCR was taken from a man aged 45 to 65 with active or convalescent COVID-19. Sequencing was performed on peripheral blood. J is TRBJ2-1 and V is TRBV5-6; no reliable D call. CDR3 sequence (DNA): TGTGCCAGCAGCTTGTACCCCACGAGCTCCTACAATGAGCAGTTCTTC. Protein sequence: CASSLYPTSSYNEQFF.